These 25 T cell receptor beta chains were all obtained from the same sample, sequenced in a study of human T cells and chemical hapten exposure. The time point denotes: pre-sensitization, week 0. As for treatment: therapeutic diphenylcyclopropenone sensitization with weekly scalp DPC. In TCRdb, the RACE reads were re-called with MiXCR into one record per CDR3 protein. The data contain approximately 370,000 distinct CDR3 sequences, approximately 5% of them seen just once; the ten biggest clones take up around 8%. The specimen was whole blood, collected in connection with sensitization to the hapten diphenylcyclopropenone (DPC). The origin of the receptors is a young woman with alopecia areata. Some clones in this sample may be carry-over from other donors' samples.

This clonotype was counted many times. This chain connects TRBV7-8 to TRBJ2-5; TRBD2 aligns across 8 bases. V shed 5 bases and J 0 bases; nucleotides not matched to a gene: 8. The CDR3 runs to 16 residues. Germline V gives CDR1 SGHVS, CDR2 FQNEAQ. The CDR3 reads CASSPGLAIDQETQYF. The CDR3 coding sequence is TGTGCCAGCAGCCCAGGACTAGCCATAGACCAAGAGACCCAGTACTTC.

This clonotype was counted at least ten times. The genes are TRBV5-1 and TRBJ2-1; no clear D gene. Trimming took off 0 bases at V and 0 bases at J, with 1 base between the two ends. This CDR3 is built from 13 residues. Looked up from germline, CDR1 is SGHRS and CDR2 is YFSETQ. In DNA, the CDR3 is TGCGCCAGCAGCTTGGACTCCTACAATGAGCAGTTCTTC. It codes for CASSLDSYNEQFF. The complete variable domain, with remaining parts taken from reference TRBV5-1 and TRBJ2-1, reads KAGVTQTPRYLIKTRGQQVTLSCSPISGHRSVSWYQQTPGQGLQFLFEYFSETQRNKGNFPGRFSGRQFSNSRSEMNVSTLELGDSALYLCASSLDSYNEQFFGPGTRLTVL.

This clonotype was observed a few times. The gene calls are TRBV11-3 and TRBJ2-3; tentatively, D is TRBD1 or TRBD2 (5 bases each). Germline V CDR1 and CDR2: SGHNT, YENEEA. The ends were cut back, 5 bases at V and 2 bases at J, with 14 bases in the middle. The CDR3 is 15 residues long. CDR3 protein: CASSKRDPATDTQYF. CDR3 nucleotide sequence: TGTGCCAGCAGCAAACGGGACCCGGCCACAGATACGCAGTATTTT.

This clonotype was seen many times. V gene TRBV7-2 combines with J gene TRBJ2-3; TRBD2 agrees at 13 bases. Germline V CDR1 and CDR2: SGHTA, FQGNSA. There are 15 residues in the CDR3. V lost 5 bases, J lost 10 bases, and 9 bases stayed unmatched. CDR3: CASSPRTSGGNAQYF. The DNA of the CDR3 is TGTGCCAGCAGCCCGAGGACTAGCGGGGGTAACGCGCAGTATTTT.

The chain employs TRBV20-1 and TRBJ2-3, with TRBD2 identical over 11 bases. V lost 3 bases and J lost 5; bases outside the gene matches: 10. The length of the CDR3 is 16 residues. CDR1 and CDR2 from the germline V gene are DFQATT and SNEGSKA (reference sequence). The CDR3 sequence: CSASPGLAGPQDTQYF. As DNA, the CDR3 is TGCAGTGCTAGTCCCGGACTAGCGGGCCCCCAAGATACGCAGTATTTT.

This clonotype was seen at least ten times. The CDR3 region is CASSPIPGTDRNTEAFF. CDR3 bases: TGTGCCAGCAGTCCCATCCCCGGGACAGACAGGAACACTGAAGCTTTCTTT. V is TRBV28 and J is TRBJ1-1; 7 bases agree with TRBD1. Germline V gene sequence: CDR1 MDHEN, CDR2 SYDVKM. This CDR3 region has 17 residues. Trimming removed 5 bases from V and 1 base from J; junction bases left unmatched: 13.

This clonotype was seen ten or more times. This rearrangement joins TRBV3-1 to TRBJ1-6; D may be TRBD1 (6 bases). CDR3 size: 15 residues. Looked up from germline, CDR1 is LGHDT and CDR2 is YNNKEL (reference sequence). V lost 4 bases and J lost 9, with 16 bases in between. In DNA form, the CDR3 reads TGTGCCAGCAGCCCCCCACAGGGTCCAGGTTCACCCCTCCACTTT. It specifies CASSPPQGPGSPLHF.

In its sample, this clonotype was seen a few times. The chain is built from TRBV7-9 and TRBJ2-3, with D perhaps matching TRBD2 (6 bases). Trimming removed 6 bases from V and 6 bases from J, with 13 bases in between. Germline V gives CDR1 SEHNR, CDR2 FQNEAQ (reference sequence). The CDR3 consists of 13 residues. The CDR3 is CASSPAGSDTQYF. The CDR3 nucleotides are TGTGCCAGCAGTCCAGCGGGCAGTGATACGCAGTATTTT.

This clonotype came up many times. The chain links TRBV7-8 to TRBJ2-2; D not resolved. CDR3 length: 13 residues. Germline V gene lookup returns CDR1 SGHVS and CDR2 FQNEAQ. Trimming stripped 0 bases from V and 3 bases from J, with 2 bases between. This chain's CDR3 is CASSLADTGELFF. The CDR3 DNA reads TGTGCCAGCAGCTTAGCGGACACCGGGGAGCTGTTTTTT.

There are many counts of this clonotype. CDR3 in DNA: TGTGCCAGCAGCCCGCAGGGTACAGGGGACTATGGCTACACCTTC. It codes for CASSPQGTGDYGYTF. The chain combines TRBV7-2 with TRBJ1-2; TRBD1 matches 7 bases. The CDR3 loop spans 15 amino acids. Germline-derived CDR1 and CDR2 are SGHTA and FQGNSA. J lost 3 bases, V lost 5 bases, and 9 bases had no gene match.

Comments on this clonotype: This may stem from a read error, because a much larger clone lies one nucleotide away. The chain has TRBV3-1 and TRBJ2-5; perhaps TRBD1 as D (5 bases). Germline assignment: CDR1 LGHDT and CDR2 YNNKEL (reference sequence). The CDR3 covers 14 residues. CDR3 in amino acids: CGSSRDRLQETQYF. The CDR3 DNA reads as TGTGGCAGCAGCCGAGACAGACTGCAAGAGACCCAGTACTTC.

The V and J genes are TRBV3-1 and TRBJ1-1; tentatively, D is TRBD1 (5 bases). The CDR3 is 15 amino acids. V was clipped by 6 bases and J by 4 bases, with 18 bases between them. Germline V gene lookup returns CDR1 LGHDT and CDR2 YNNKEL (reference sequence). CDR3 bases: TGTGCCAGCAGTCTGGGTTGGGGCGGAGGCACTGAAGCTTTCTTT. Protein: CASSLGWGGGTEAFF.

The J gene is TRBJ1-1, the V gene TRBV6-2 or TRBV6-3; tentative D call: TRBD1 (6 bases). V dropped 10 bases and J dropped 4 bases, with 16 bases sitting between them. Per the germline V gene, CDR1 is MNHEY and CDR2 is SVGEGT. The CDR3 runs 13 residues. The CDR3 DNA is TGTGCCACTTGTCCGGGACAAACCACTGAAGCTTTCTTT. This gives the protein CATCPGQTTEAFF.

This clonotype has a count of ten or more. The DNA of the CDR3 is TGTGCCAGCAGCTTAAGCCGCGGGTTAAATACGCAGTATTTT. The encoded protein is CASSLSRGLNTQYF. The chain has TRBV7-2 and TRBJ2-3, with D possibly matching TRBD2 (5 bases). Germline loops: CDR1 SGHTA, CDR2 FQGNSA. V was trimmed by 2 bases and J by 7 bases, leaving 13 bases between them. This CDR3 spans 14 amino acids.

The chain has TRBV9 and TRBJ2-1; D is undetermined. The CDR3 has 12 amino acids. CDR1 and CDR2 (germline): SGDLS, YYNGEE. Trimming pared 2 bases from V and 5 bases from J, leaving 5 bases between. CDR3 bases: TGTGCCAGCAGCGTCCGAAACAATGAGCAGTTCTTC. This codes for CASSVRNNEQFF.

This clonotype was found a few times. The CDR3 loop is CSARDPTGRLNTGELFF. The CDR3 nucleotides read TGCAGTGCTAGAGATCCCACAGGCCGGCTCAACACCGGGGAGCTGTTTTTT. This chain connects TRBV20-1 to TRBJ2-2; tentatively, D is TRBD1 (5 bases). The CDR3 runs to 17 residues. V was clipped by 0 bases and J by 2 bases, with 16 bases between them. Germline V CDR1 and CDR2: DFQATT, SNEGSKA (reference sequence).

V usage is TRBV7-9 and J usage is TRBJ1-4; D is unresolved. CDR3 length: 12 amino acids. V was shortened by 3 bases and J by 8 bases, with 7 bases between the two germline ends. In germline, CDR1 is SEHNR, CDR2 FQNEAQ (reference sequence). The CDR3 DNA sequence: TGTGCCAGCAGCTTTATCCGAGAAAAACTGTTTTTT. This translates into CASSFIREKLFF.

The sample holds a few counts of this clonotype. The CDR3 spells CASSRQTGDETQYF. CDR3 coding DNA: TGTGCCAGCAGCAGACAGACAGGGGACGAGACCCAGTACTTC. The rearrangement joins TRBV7-8 to TRBJ2-5, with 8 bases that match TRBD1. This CDR3 comprises 14 residues. With 5 bases clipped from V and 5 bases from J, the junction kept 7 bases outside the gene matches. Looked up from germline, CDR1 is SGHVS and CDR2 is FQNEAQ.

V and J are TRBV6-2 or TRBV6-3 and TRBJ1-5; D is perhaps TRBD1 (5 bases). This CDR3 has 13 residues. Germline CDR1 MNHEY, CDR2 SVGEGT. V was shortened by 5 bases and J by 8 bases, with 13 bases between the two germline ends. The DNA of the CDR3 is TGTGCCAGCAGTCGGGGACGCTGGGAGCCCCAGCATTTT. Protein product: CASSRGRWEPQHF.

Points on this clonotype: This may come from a read error, since a much larger clone is one base off. The chain has TRBV13 and TRBJ2-3, with 7 bases aligning to TRBD1. CDR1 is PRHDT, CDR2 FYEKMQ, per germline (reference sequence). J lost 9 bases, V lost 5 bases, and 11 bases had no gene match. This CDR3 has 14 residues. The CDR3 coding sequence is TGTGCCAGCAGCCCCACAGGGGATTTGAAAACGCAGTATTTT. Protein: CASSPTGDLKTQYF.

This clonotype occurred many times. The V call is TRBV7-2, the J call TRBJ2-3, with D perhaps TRBD1 (6 bases). The germline CDR1 and CDR2 sequences are SGHTA and FQGNSA. This CDR3 contains 13 residues. V was cut by 5 bases and J by 5 bases, with 11 bases left in between. CDR3 amino acids: CASSETGRDTQYF. As DNA, the CDR3 is TGTGCCAGCAGCGAAACAGGGAGAGATACGCAGTATTTT.

This clonotype was seen a few times. The chain couples TRBV2 to TRBJ1-6, with D maybe TRBD1 (5 bases). CDR3 length equals 13 residues. Trimming cost V 7 bases and J 6 bases, with 10 bases left between them. The germline V gene encodes CDR1 SNHLY and CDR2 FYNNEI. The chain's CDR3 is CASIRTPNSPLHF. In nucleotides, the CDR3 is TGTGCCAGCATTAGGACACCTAATTCACCCCTCCACTTT.

This clonotype was observed at least ten times. The CDR3 DNA sequence: TGTGCCAGCAGAACACAGGGCTTTGAGCAGTTCTTC. This translates into CASRTQGFEQFF. The chain uses TRBV28 and TRBJ2-1, with D possibly TRBD1 on 6 matching bases. The CDR3 contains 12 residues. V was clipped by 6 bases and J by 9 bases, with 12 bases between them. The germline V gene encodes CDR1 MDHEN and CDR2 SYDVKM.

This clonotype was detected many times. V usage is TRBV4-2 and J usage is TRBJ2-1, with 11 bases lining up with TRBD2. The CDR3 has 16 residues. Germline CDR1 and CDR2: LGHNA and YNFKEQ. With V trimmed by 0 bases and J by 6 bases, 4 bases remained unmatched. CDR3 sequence: CASSQDSSGGANEQFF. In DNA form, the CDR3 reads TGTGCCAGCAGCCAAGATAGTAGCGGGGGGGCCAATGAGCAGTTCTTC.

The table lists this clonotype with a few counts. This chain links TRBV29-1 with TRBJ1-2, with D tentatively TRBD1 (5 bases). CDR3 length equals 14 residues. Germline assignment: CDR1 SQVTM and CDR2 ANQGSEA. Between the trimmed V and J ends, which lost 0 bases and 7 bases, there was a span of 15 bases. CDR3 in DNA: TGCAGCGTTGAAGAAAGGGGCCGCCTTGGTGGCTACACCTTC. As protein: CSVEERGRLGGYTF.